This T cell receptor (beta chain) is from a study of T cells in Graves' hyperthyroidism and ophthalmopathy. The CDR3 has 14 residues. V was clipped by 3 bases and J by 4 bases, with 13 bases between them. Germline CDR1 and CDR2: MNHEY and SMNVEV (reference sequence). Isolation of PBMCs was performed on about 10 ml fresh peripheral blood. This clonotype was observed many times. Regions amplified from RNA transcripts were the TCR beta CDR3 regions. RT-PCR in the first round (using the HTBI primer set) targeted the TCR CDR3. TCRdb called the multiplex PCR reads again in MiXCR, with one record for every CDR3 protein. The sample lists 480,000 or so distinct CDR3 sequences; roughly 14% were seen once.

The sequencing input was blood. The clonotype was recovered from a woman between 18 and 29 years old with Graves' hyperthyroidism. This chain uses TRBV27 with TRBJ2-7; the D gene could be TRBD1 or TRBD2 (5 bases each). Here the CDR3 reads CASSFSGPQYEQYF. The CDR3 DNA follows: TGTGCCAGCAGTTTTTCGGGACCCCAGTACGAGCAGTACTTC.